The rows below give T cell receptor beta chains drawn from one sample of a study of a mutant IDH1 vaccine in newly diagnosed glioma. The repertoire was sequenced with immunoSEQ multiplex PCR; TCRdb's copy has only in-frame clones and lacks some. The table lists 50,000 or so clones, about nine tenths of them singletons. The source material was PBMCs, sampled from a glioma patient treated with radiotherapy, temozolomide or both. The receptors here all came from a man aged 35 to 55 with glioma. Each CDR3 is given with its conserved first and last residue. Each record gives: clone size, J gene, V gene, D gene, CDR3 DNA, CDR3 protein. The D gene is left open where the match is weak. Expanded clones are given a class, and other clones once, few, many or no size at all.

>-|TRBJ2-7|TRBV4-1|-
TGCGCCAGCAGTCAAGCTATGTACTACGAGCAGTACTTC
CASSQAMYYEQYF
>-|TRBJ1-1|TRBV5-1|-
TGCGCCAGCAGCTTGGAGGGGGGGAACACTGAAGCTTTCTTT
CASSLEGGNTEAFF
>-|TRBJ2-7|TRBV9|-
TGTGCCAGCAGCCAGCACTTAGACAGTGGTACCTACGAGCAGTACTTC
CASSQHLDSGTYEQYF
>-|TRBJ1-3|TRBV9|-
TGTGCCAGCAGCGTTGGTCTGGGCTCTGGAAACACCATATATTTT
CASSVGLGSGNTIYF
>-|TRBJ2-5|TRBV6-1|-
TGTGCCAGCAGTGAAAGGTACCCAGAAGAGACCCAGTACTTC
CASSERYPEETQYF
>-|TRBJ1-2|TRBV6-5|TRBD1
TGTGCCAGCAGTTACGGCCAGGGGGCCTATGGCTACACCTTC
CASSYGQGAYGYTF
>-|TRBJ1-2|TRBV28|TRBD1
TGTGCCAGCAGGCCCAGGGGGGGGCGGGAGGGCTACACCTTC
CASRPRGGREGYTF
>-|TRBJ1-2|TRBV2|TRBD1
TGTGCCAGCAGTCCGAGACAGGGGGCCCAAACTGGGAGCTACACCTTC
CASSPRQGAQTGSYTF
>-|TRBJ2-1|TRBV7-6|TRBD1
TGTGCCAGCAGCGCTCGACAGGGGTTTGAGCAGTTCTTC
CASSARQGFEQFF
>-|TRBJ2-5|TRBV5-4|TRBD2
TGTGCCAGCAGCTTGGCCGGGCTAGCGGGAGTAGCAGAGACCCAGTACTTC
CASSLAGLAGVAETQYF
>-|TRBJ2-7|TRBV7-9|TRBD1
TGTGCCAGCAGCTTGGCAGGGGGCTTTAAGTCCTACGAGCAGTACTTC
CASSLAGGFKSYEQYF
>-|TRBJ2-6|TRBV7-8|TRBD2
TGTGCCAGCAGCTCACGGACTAGCGGGAGGGCCGGGGCCAACGTCCTGACTTTC
CASSSRTSGRAGANVLTF
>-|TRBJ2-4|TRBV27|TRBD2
TGTGCCAGCAGTTACGGGGGAGGGGAAAACATTCAGTACTTC
CASSYGGGENIQYF
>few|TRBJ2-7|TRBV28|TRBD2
TGTGCCAGCAGTATAAGGACTAGCGGGAGGTACGAGCAGTACTTC
CASSIRTSGRYEQYF
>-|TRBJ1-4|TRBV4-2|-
TGTGCCAGCAGCCAAGTTAGGCAGGGCGGAGAAAAACTGTTTTTT
CASSQVRQGGEKLFF
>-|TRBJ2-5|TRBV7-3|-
TGTGCCAGCAGCGAACAGGGAGGGGAGACCCAGTACTTC
CASSEQGGETQYF
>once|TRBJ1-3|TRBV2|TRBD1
TGTGCCAGCAGTAAATCGGGACAGGGAAACACCATATATTTT
CASSKSGQGNTIYF
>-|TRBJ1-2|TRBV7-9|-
TGTGCCAGCAGCTCCCCCTTAATCTACACCTTC
CASSSPLIYTF
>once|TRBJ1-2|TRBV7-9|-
TGTGCCAGCAGCTTGACTGGAAGGGCATCTAACTATGGCTACACCTTC
CASSLTGRASNYGYTF
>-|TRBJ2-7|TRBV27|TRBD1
TGTGCCAGCGGGCGACAGGGGATGGGCTACGAGCAGTACTTC
CASGRQGMGYEQYF
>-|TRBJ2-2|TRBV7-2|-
TGTGCCAGCAGACCGACAGGAAACACCGGGGAGCTGTTTTTT
CASRPTGNTGELFF
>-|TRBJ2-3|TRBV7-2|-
TGTGCCAGCAGCTTAGGGGCCAGCACAGATACGCAGTATTTT
CASSLGASTDTQYF
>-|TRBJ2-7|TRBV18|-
TGTGCCAGGCCTCTCCCAGGAAGAGGGATCGGCGAGCAGTACTTC
CARPLPGRGIGEQYF
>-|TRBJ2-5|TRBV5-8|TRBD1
TGTGCCAGCAGCGGAGGGACAGGCCATATGGAGACCCAGTACTTC
CASSGGTGHMETQYF
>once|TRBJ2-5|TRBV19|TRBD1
TGTGCCAGTAGTACCGACAGGGGAGAGACCCAGTACTTC
CASSTDRGETQYF
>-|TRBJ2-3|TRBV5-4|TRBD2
TGTGCCAGCAGCTTTGGCGGGGGGGAATGGTATTTT
CASSFGGGEWYF
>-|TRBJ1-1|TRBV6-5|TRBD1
TGTGCCAGCAGTTACGGACAGGGGGCCTGGGGTACTGAAGCTTTCTTT
CASSYGQGAWGTEAFF
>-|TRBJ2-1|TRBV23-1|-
TGCGCCAGCAGTCTCAGGGCCAATGAGCAGTTCTTC
CASSLRANEQFF
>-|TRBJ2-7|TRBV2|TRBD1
TGTGCCAGCAGATACAGGGGGGACTCCTACTACGAGCAGTACTTC
CASRYRGDSYYEQYF
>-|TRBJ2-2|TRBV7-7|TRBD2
TGTGCCAGCAGCTTATCTCGGACTAGCCCCGGGGAGCTGTTTTTT
CASSLSRTSPGELFF
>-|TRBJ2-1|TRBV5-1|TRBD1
TGCGCCAGCAGAACACAGGGGTCGGACAATGAGCAGTTCTTC
CASRTQGSDNEQFF
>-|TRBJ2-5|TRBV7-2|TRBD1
TGTGCCAGCAGCCAACGGACAGGGGGCCCAGAGACCCAGTACTTC
CASSQRTGGPETQYF
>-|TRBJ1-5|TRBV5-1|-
TGCGCCAGCAGCCTTCAGGGAGGCAATCAGCCCCAGCATTTT
CASSLQGGNQPQHF
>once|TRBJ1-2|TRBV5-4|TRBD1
TGTGCCAGCAGTCACCCGGGACAGGGGCACTACACCTTC
CASSHPGQGHYTF
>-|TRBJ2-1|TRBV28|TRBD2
TGTGCCAGCAGCTATTCCGGGACTAGCGGGAGCTATGAGCAGTTCTTC
CASSYSGTSGSYEQFF
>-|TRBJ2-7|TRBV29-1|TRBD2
TGCAGCGTCGTGAGGGAGGGGCAGTACTTC
CSVVREGQYF
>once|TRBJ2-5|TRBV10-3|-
TGTGCCATCGGGGACTTACAAGAGACCCAGTACTTC
CAIGDLQETQYF
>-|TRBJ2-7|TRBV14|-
TGTGCCAGCAGCCCGACCGACTACGTGGGAGGGGGCTACGAGCAGTACTTC
CASSPTDYVGGGYEQYF
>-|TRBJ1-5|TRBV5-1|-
TGCGCCAGCAGCCTTACGACAGGTGGTAATCAGCCCCAGCATTTT
CASSLTTGGNQPQHF
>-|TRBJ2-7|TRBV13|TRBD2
TGTGCCAGCAGCTTAACTAGCGGGAGTATCTACCCCTACGAGCAGTACTTC
CASSLTSGSIYPYEQYF
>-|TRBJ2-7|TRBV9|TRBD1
TGTGCCAGCAGCGTGGCCGGGACAGACACCTACGAGCAGTACTTC
CASSVAGTDTYEQYF
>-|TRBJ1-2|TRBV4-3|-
TGCGCCAGCAGCCAAGATGGGGTCCAGAACTATGGCTACACCTTC
CASSQDGVQNYGYTF
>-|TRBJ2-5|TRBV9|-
TGTGCCAGCAGCGTAGTGGGGGTAAGCCAAGAGACCCAGTACTTC
CASSVVGVSQETQYF
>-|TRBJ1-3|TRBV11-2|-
TGTGCCAGCAGCCCTAATGCGGATTCCTCTGGAAACACCATATATTTT
CASSPNADSSGNTIYF
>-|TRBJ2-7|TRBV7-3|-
TGTGCCAGCAGCTTAACGTCCAGTCTCACCTACGAGCAGTACTTC
CASSLTSSLTYEQYF
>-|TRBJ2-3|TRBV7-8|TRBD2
TGTGCCAGCAGCTTAGGGGCCCTAGCGGCACAGGTAGATACGCAGTATTTT
CASSLGALAAQVDTQYF
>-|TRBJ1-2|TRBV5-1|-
TGCGCCAGCAGCTTGGGACCCCCAGGGGACAATGGCTACACCTTC
CASSLGPPGDNGYTF
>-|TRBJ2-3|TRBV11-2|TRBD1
TGTGCCAGCAGCAGTTCCGGGACAGGCCTCCTCACGCAGTATTTT
CASSSSGTGLLTQYF
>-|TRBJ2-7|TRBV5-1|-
TGCGCCAGCAGCCTACAGGTCAGCTCCTACGAGCAGTACTTC
CASSLQVSSYEQYF
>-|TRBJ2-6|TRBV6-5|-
TGTGCCAGCAGTTACCAGGGGTCCGGGGCCAACGTCCTGACTTTC
CASSYQGSGANVLTF